This T cell receptor beta chain was profiled in a study of cytomegalovirus exposure and HLA in healthy donors. Study-wide results and caveats: An analysis was carried out at a later point. It showed that HLA-associated TCR beta chains were more clonally expanded than equally common non-associated chains.

With regard to this clone: The antigen remains unidentified.

Use of 60 Vbeta and 13 Jbeta primers characterized the PCR. The repertoire was sequenced with immunoSEQ multiplex PCR; TCRdb's copy has only in-frame clones and lacks some. In total, the table holds 75,000 to 85,000 clones. The CDR3 extends over 17 amino acids. The germline V gene has CDR1 SGDLS and CDR2 YYNGEE. V lost 3 bases and J lost 3, with 18 bases in between. The receptor was isolated from a man aged 45-65 years in good health and CMV-seronegative. V gene TRBV9 combines with J gene TRBJ2-2; possible D gene TRBD1, 6 bases. Sequencing input: PBMCs. The CDR3 bases are TGTGCCAGCAGCGCCCGACCAAAGGACAGCTACACCGGGGAGCTGTTTTTT. As protein: CASSARPKDSYTGELFF.